A selection of T cell receptor beta chains follows, all from one sample in a study of blood T cells in healthy people across ages. TCRdb processed the 5' RACE reads anew with MiXCR; each CDR3 protein has one entry. This table has about 840,000 distinct CDR3 sequences, about 28% appearing once. This same sample was also taken into another study, of T cells of mothers and their children.

Sequencing input: blood. The receptors derive from a woman in her thirties or forties in good health. CDR3s include the opening cysteine and the closing phenylalanine or tryptophan. The D gene is left open where the match is weak. Expanded clones get a size class; other rows say once, few or many, or leave the size out.

clone size: few
V gene: TRBV12-3/TRBV12-4
J gene: TRBJ2-3
D gene: TRBD2
CDR3 protein: CASSATLAGGQYF
CDR3 DNA: TGTGCCAGCAGCGCCACCTTAGCGGGGGGGCAGTATTTT

clone size: NA
V gene: TRBV27
J gene: TRBJ2-6
D gene: NA
CDR3 protein: CASRQGPSSGANVMTF
CDR3 DNA: TGTGCCAGCAGACAGGGACCGTCCTCTGGGGCCAACGTCATGACTTTC

clone size: few
V gene: TRBV29-1
J gene: TRBJ1-1
D gene: NA
CDR3 protein: CSVEVSLENTEAFF
CDR3 DNA: TGCAGCGTTGAAGTCTCGCTGGAGAACACTGAAGCTTTCTTT

clone size: NA
V gene: TRBV28
J gene: TRBJ2-7
D gene: NA
CDR3 protein: CASSYGSGGSEQYF
CDR3 DNA: TGTGCCAGCAGTTACGGATCCGGGGGCTCCGAGCAGTACTTC

clone size: few
V gene: TRBV20-1
J gene: TRBJ2-5
D gene: NA
CDR3 protein: CSARGGEQYF
CDR3 DNA: TGCAGTGCTAGAGGAGGAGAGCAGTACTTC

clone size: NA
V gene: TRBV6-1
J gene: TRBJ1-2
D gene: NA
CDR3 protein: CASTLTVYGYTF
CDR3 DNA: TGTGCCAGCACCTTGACAGTCTATGGCTACACCTTC

clone size: few
V gene: TRBV20-1
J gene: TRBJ2-1
D gene: TRBD2
CDR3 protein: CSAKPGLAGGLSFNEQFF
CDR3 DNA: TGCAGTGCTAAACCGGGACTAGCGGGGGGGTTGTCTTTCAATGAGCAGTTCTTC

clone size: NA
V gene: TRBV4-1
J gene: TRBJ2-1
D gene: NA
CDR3 protein: CASSQGGRLNERFF
CDR3 DNA: TGCGCCAGCAGCCAAGGCGGCAGGCTCAATGAGCGGTTCTTC

clone size: NA
V gene: TRBV12-3/TRBV12-4
J gene: TRBJ2-6
D gene: NA
CDR3 protein: CASSFSVHRPSGANVLTF
CDR3 DNA: TGTGCCAGCAGTTTTTCAGTGCACAGGCCCTCTGGGGCCAACGTCCTGACTTTC

clone size: few
V gene: TRBV29-1
J gene: TRBJ1-2
D gene: TRBD1
CDR3 protein: CSVEGGRQGGEDGYTF
CDR3 DNA: TGCAGCGTTGAAGGGGGAAGACAGGGGGGTGAGGATGGCTACACCTTC

clone size: few
V gene: TRBV7-8
J gene: TRBJ2-5
D gene: NA
CDR3 protein: CASSPNLLTQYF
CDR3 DNA: TGTGCCAGCAGCCCAAATCTCTTGACCCAGTACTTC

clone size: few
V gene: TRBV20-1
J gene: TRBJ2-5
D gene: TRBD2
CDR3 protein: CSANKGLAENQEAQYF
CDR3 DNA: TGCAGTGCTAATAAGGGACTAGCGGAAAATCAAGAGGCCCAGTACTTC

clone size: few
V gene: TRBV7-2
J gene: TRBJ1-4
D gene: NA
CDR3 protein: CASTKQGTNEKLFF
CDR3 DNA: TGTGCCAGCACCAAACAGGGTACTAATGAAAAACTGTTTTTT

clone size: once
V gene: TRBV27
J gene: TRBJ1-5
D gene: NA
CDR3 protein: CASRGAGQPQHF
CDR3 DNA: TGTGCCAGCAGGGGGGCCGGTCAGCCCCAGCATTTT

clone size: few
V gene: TRBV12-3/TRBV12-4
J gene: TRBJ2-3
D gene: NA
CDR3 protein: CASSKSRRGLRDSSTDTQYF
CDR3 DNA: TGTGCCAGCAGTAAATCCCGAAGGGGCCTTCGAGACTCTAGCACAGATACGCAGTATTTT

clone size: NA
V gene: TRBV10-2
J gene: TRBJ2-1
D gene: TRBD2
CDR3 protein: CASSVAGEDRNEQFF
CDR3 DNA: TGCGCCAGCAGTGTCGCGGGAGAGGATAGGAATGAGCAGTTCTTC

clone size: NA
V gene: TRBV5-1
J gene: TRBJ2-6
D gene: TRBD1
CDR3 protein: CASSFLSPDRGVHGANVRTF
CDR3 DNA: TGCGCCAGCAGCTTCCTGTCCCCGGACAGGGGTGTTCATGGGGCCAACGTCCGGACTTTC

clone size: few
V gene: TRBV20-1
J gene: TRBJ1-1
D gene: NA
CDR3 protein: CSPGGGTGMNTEAFF
CDR3 DNA: TGCAGCCCCGGCGGAGGAACAGGGATGAACACTGAAGCTTTCTTT

clone size: few
V gene: TRBV7-2
J gene: TRBJ2-1
D gene: TRBD2
CDR3 protein: CASSLSGSGGREQFF
CDR3 DNA: TGTGCCAGCAGCTTAAGCGGGTCGGGGGGACGGGAGCAGTTCTTC

clone size: NA
V gene: TRBV28
J gene: TRBJ2-5
D gene: NA
CDR3 protein: CASTQRQLATQYF
CDR3 DNA: TGTGCCAGCACCCAGAGGCAGCTTGCGACCCAGTACTTC

clone size: few
V gene: TRBV6-4
J gene: TRBJ2-3
D gene: TRBD1
CDR3 protein: CASSDTGGADTQYF
CDR3 DNA: TGTGCCAGCAGTGACACAGGGGGCGCAGATACGCAGTATTTT

clone size: NA
V gene: TRBV2
J gene: TRBJ2-7
D gene: TRBD1
CDR3 protein: CASTLTGLNEQYF
CDR3 DNA: TGTGCCAGCACCTTGACAGGGCTCAACGAGCAGTACTTC

clone size: many
V gene: TRBV12-3/TRBV12-4
J gene: TRBJ2-7
D gene: TRBD1
CDR3 protein: CASSTAGGYEQYF
CDR3 DNA: TGTGCCAGCAGCACCGCAGGGGGCTACGAGCAGTACTTC

clone size: NA
V gene: TRBV5-6
J gene: TRBJ1-2
D gene: NA
CDR3 protein: CASSFIRDGYTF
CDR3 DNA: TGTGCCAGCAGCTTTATACGGGATGGCTACACCTTC

clone size: once
V gene: TRBV4-3
J gene: TRBJ2-7
D gene: TRBD2
CDR3 protein: CTSGRTSGTYEQYF
CDR3 DNA: TGCACCAGCGGGCGGACTAGCGGGACCTACGAGCAGTACTTC

clone size: NA
V gene: TRBV7-2
J gene: TRBJ2-5
D gene: TRBD2
CDR3 protein: CASRRTSGAGRETQYF
CDR3 DNA: TGTGCCAGCAGACGCACTAGCGGGGCCGGGCGAGAGACCCAGTACTTC

clone size: NA
V gene: TRBV5-1
J gene: TRBJ2-3
D gene: TRBD1
CDR3 protein: CASSLGTVEIDTQYF
CDR3 DNA: TGCGCCAGCAGCTTAGGGACAGTAGAGATCGATACGCAGTATTTT

clone size: NA
V gene: TRBV6-5
J gene: TRBJ2-6
D gene: NA
CDR3 protein: CASSYGPSGANVLTF
CDR3 DNA: TGTGCCAGCAGTTACGGCCCCTCTGGGGCCAACGTCCTGACTTTC

clone size: NA
V gene: TRBV14
J gene: TRBJ1-6
D gene: NA
CDR3 protein: CASSQALAGYPPLHF
CDR3 DNA: TGTGCCAGCAGCCAAGCTTTGGCAGGCTACCCACCCCTCCACTTT

clone size: NA
V gene: TRBV30
J gene: TRBJ1-4
D gene: TRBD1
CDR3 protein: CAWRQQGSNEKRFF
CDR3 DNA: TGTGCCTGGAGACAACAGGGGTCTAATGAAAAACGGTTTTTT

clone size: few
V gene: TRBV29-1
J gene: TRBJ1-5
D gene: NA
CDR3 protein: CSVTYRDDQPQHF
CDR3 DNA: TGCAGCGTCACCTACAGGGACGATCAGCCCCAGCATTTT

clone size: many
V gene: TRBV5-8
J gene: TRBJ2-7
D gene: NA
CDR3 protein: CASSLVWTKTYEQYF
CDR3 DNA: TGTGCCAGCAGCTTGGTTTGGACAAAGACCTACGAGCAGTACTTC

clone size: NA
V gene: TRBV28
J gene: TRBJ2-5
D gene: NA
CDR3 protein: CASSHFGIQKLVRETQYF
CDR3 DNA: TGTGCCAGCAGCCACTTTGGGATACAGAAGCTGGTCCGAGAGACCCAGTACTTC

clone size: NA
V gene: TRBV2
J gene: TRBJ2-1
D gene: NA
CDR3 protein: CVSSERAGSYNEQFF
CDR3 DNA: TGTGTCAGCAGTGAAAGGGCCGGCTCCTACAATGAGCAGTTCTTC

clone size: few
V gene: TRBV20-1
J gene: TRBJ1-4
D gene: NA
CDR3 protein: CSAIYPTNEKLFF
CDR3 DNA: TGCAGTGCGATTTATCCAACTAATGAAAAACTGTTTTTT

clone size: NA
V gene: TRBV5-1
J gene: TRBJ1-1
D gene: TRBD1
CDR3 protein: CASARQGLDTEAFF
CDR3 DNA: TGCGCCAGCGCTCGACAGGGACTCGACACTGAAGCTTTCTTT

clone size: many
V gene: TRBV5-5
J gene: TRBJ2-1
D gene: TRBD1
CDR3 protein: CAGSWGQSSSYNEQFF
CDR3 DNA: TGTGCCGGCAGCTGGGGACAGTCCAGCTCCTACAATGAGCAGTTCTTC

clone size: many
V gene: TRBV20-1
J gene: TRBJ2-1
D gene: NA
CDR3 protein: CSARDWAGRFDEQFF
CDR3 DNA: TGCAGTGCTAGAGATTGGGCAGGGAGATTCGATGAGCAGTTCTTC

clone size: many
V gene: TRBV20-1
J gene: TRBJ2-5
D gene: NA
CDR3 protein: CSAAVGSGKETQYF
CDR3 DNA: TGCAGTGCCGCCGTGGGTAGCGGAAAAGAGACCCAGTACTTC

clone size: NA
V gene: TRBV3-1
J gene: TRBJ1-4
D gene: NA
CDR3 protein: CANSQVPGSGLFF
CDR3 DNA: TGTGCCAACAGCCAAGTGCCGGGATCGGGACTGTTTTTT

clone size: few
V gene: TRBV3-1
J gene: TRBJ2-7
D gene: NA
CDR3 protein: CASSSGTRYEQYF
CDR3 DNA: TGTGCCAGCAGCTCCGGGACCCGCTACGAGCAGTACTTC

clone size: once
V gene: TRBV5-1
J gene: TRBJ2-7
D gene: NA
CDR3 protein: CASSLALDEGTYEQYF
CDR3 DNA: TGCGCCAGCAGCTTGGCCTTAGATGAGGGGACCTACGAGCAGTACTTC

clone size: NA
V gene: TRBV5-1
J gene: TRBJ2-5
D gene: NA
CDR3 protein: CASSLDDSLGETQYF
CDR3 DNA: TGCGCCAGCAGCTTGGATGACAGCCTAGGGGAGACCCAGTACTTC

clone size: NA
V gene: TRBV12-3/TRBV12-4
J gene: TRBJ2-3
D gene: NA
CDR3 protein: CASRPFSSTDTQYF
CDR3 DNA: TGTGCCAGCAGACCTTTTAGCAGCACAGATACGCAGTATTTT

clone size: few
V gene: TRBV4-1
J gene: TRBJ1-2
D gene: NA
CDR3 protein: CASSQDENVSGGYTF
CDR3 DNA: TGCGCCAGCAGCCAAGATGAGAATGTATCCGGGGGCTACACCTTC

clone size: few
V gene: TRBV6-4
J gene: TRBJ1-5
D gene: NA
CDR3 protein: CAGFGLSNQPQHF
CDR3 DNA: TGTGCCGGCTTCGGACTGAGCAATCAGCCCCAGCATTTT

clone size: once
V gene: TRBV5-1
J gene: TRBJ2-5
D gene: NA
CDR3 protein: CACSPSDSQETQYF
CDR3 DNA: TGCGCCTGCAGCCCTTCGGACAGCCAAGAGACCCAGTACTTC

clone size: NA
V gene: TRBV12-3/TRBV12-4
J gene: TRBJ2-1
D gene: TRBD2
CDR3 protein: CASSPGLAGVSTPISPYNEQFF
CDR3 DNA: TGTGCCAGCAGCCCGGGACTAGCGGGGGTTTCCACCCCGATAAGCCCCTACAATGAGCAGTTCTTC

clone size: few
V gene: TRBV5-1
J gene: TRBJ2-4
D gene: TRBD1
CDR3 protein: CASSFAPGQGATKNIQYF
CDR3 DNA: TGCGCCAGCAGCTTCGCTCCGGGACAGGGGGCGACCAAAAACATTCAGTACTTC

clone size: NA
V gene: TRBV6-5
J gene: TRBJ1-2
D gene: NA
CDR3 protein: CASSYTTGRESVLYGYTF
CDR3 DNA: TGTGCCAGCAGTTATACAACGGGAAGAGAGTCGGTCCTCTATGGCTACACCTTC

clone size: NA
V gene: TRBV9
J gene: TRBJ2-1
D gene: NA
CDR3 protein: CASSQGPGDEQFF
CDR3 DNA: TGTGCCAGCAGCCAGGGCCCCGGTGATGAGCAGTTCTTC

clone size: NA
V gene: TRBV7-2
J gene: TRBJ1-4
D gene: NA
CDR3 protein: CASAVRSNEKLFF
CDR3 DNA: TGTGCCAGCGCCGTACGATCTAATGAAAAACTGTTTTTT

clone size: many
V gene: TRBV29-1
J gene: TRBJ2-7
D gene: NA
CDR3 protein: CSAEVSYEQYF
CDR3 DNA: TGCAGCGCAGAAGTCTCCTACGAGCAGTACTTC

clone size: NA
V gene: TRBV7-3
J gene: TRBJ2-3
D gene: NA
CDR3 protein: CASSWGGLRDTQYF
CDR3 DNA: TGTGCCAGCAGCTGGGGGGGCTTGAGAGATACGCAGTATTTT

clone size: NA
V gene: TRBV7-8
J gene: TRBJ2-1
D gene: TRBD1
CDR3 protein: CASSLENTGGNEQFF
CDR3 DNA: TGTGCCAGCAGCTTAGAGAATACAGGGGGCAATGAGCAGTTCTTC

clone size: once
V gene: TRBV20-1
J gene: TRBJ1-5
D gene: TRBD1
CDR3 protein: CSASDRVVSNQPQHF
CDR3 DNA: TGCAGTGCTAGTGACAGGGTGGTAAGCAATCAGCCCCAGCATTTT

clone size: few
V gene: TRBV5-6
J gene: TRBJ2-2
D gene: TRBD1
CDR3 protein: CASSADRGTVQLFF
CDR3 DNA: TGTGCCAGCAGCGCGGACAGGGGGACGGTGCAGCTGTTTTTT

clone size: many
V gene: TRBV7-6
J gene: TRBJ2-7
D gene: TRBD1
CDR3 protein: CASSAGQGEPHEQYF
CDR3 DNA: TGTGCCAGCAGCGCGGGACAGGGGGAACCACACGAGCAGTACTTC

clone size: NA
V gene: TRBV6-5
J gene: TRBJ1-2
D gene: NA
CDR3 protein: CASSCSIRDTWKGGYTF
CDR3 DNA: TGTGCCAGCAGTTGCTCGATAAGGGACACCTGGAAGGGTGGCTACACCTTC

clone size: NA
V gene: TRBV25-1
J gene: TRBJ2-7
D gene: TRBD1
CDR3 protein: CASAKSRGQGMTYEQYF
CDR3 DNA: TGTGCCAGCGCCAAAAGTAGGGGACAGGGGATGACCTACGAGCAGTACTTC